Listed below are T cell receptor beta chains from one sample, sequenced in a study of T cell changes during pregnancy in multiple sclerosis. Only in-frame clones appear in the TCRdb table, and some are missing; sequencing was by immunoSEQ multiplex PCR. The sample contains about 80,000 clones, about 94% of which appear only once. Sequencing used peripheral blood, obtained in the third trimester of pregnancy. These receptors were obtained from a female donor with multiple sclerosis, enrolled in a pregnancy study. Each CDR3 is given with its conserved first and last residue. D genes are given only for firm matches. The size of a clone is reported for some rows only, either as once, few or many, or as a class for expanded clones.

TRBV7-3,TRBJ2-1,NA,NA,CASSLDARSNEQFF,TGTGCCAGCAGCTTAGACGCGAGGAGCAATGAGCAGTTCTTC
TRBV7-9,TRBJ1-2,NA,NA,CASSLEGLQGLEGYTF,TGTGCCAGCAGCTTAGAGGGCTTACAGGGATTAGAAGGCTACACCTTC
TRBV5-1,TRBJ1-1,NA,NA,CASSLDTGMNTEAFF,TGCGCCAGCAGCTTGGATACAGGGATGAACACTGAAGCTTTCTTT
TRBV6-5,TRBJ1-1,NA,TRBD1,CASRHTGVTEAFF,TGTGCCAGCAGACACACAGGGGTTACTGAAGCTTTCTTT
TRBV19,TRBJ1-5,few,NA,CASSGDLNQPQHF,TGTGCCAGTTCGGGGGACCTTAATCAGCCCCAGCATTTT
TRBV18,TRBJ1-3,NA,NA,CASSLTESSGNTIYF,TGTGCCAGCTCACTGACAGAGAGCTCTGGAAACACCATATATTTT
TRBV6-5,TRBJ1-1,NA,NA,CASSYIGEAFF,TGTGCCAGCAGTTACATCGGGGAAGCTTTCTTT
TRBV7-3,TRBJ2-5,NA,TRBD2,CASSLGTSGGAETQYF,TGTGCCAGCAGCTTAGGGACTAGCGGGGGGGCAGAGACCCAGTACTTC
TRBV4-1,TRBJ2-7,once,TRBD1,CASSQDSPRGMFEQYF,TGCGCCAGCAGCCAAGACTCCCCCAGGGGGATGTTCGAGCAGTACTTC
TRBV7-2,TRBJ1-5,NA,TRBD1,CASSLRQGANQPQHF,TGTGCCAGCAGCTTAAGGCAGGGGGCAAATCAGCCCCAGCATTTT
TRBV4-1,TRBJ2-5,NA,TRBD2,CASSDAGGGLQETQYF,TGCGCCAGCAGCGATGCGGGCGGGGGGCTCCAAGAGACCCAGTACTTC
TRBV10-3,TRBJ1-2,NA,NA,CAISTPGDAPGGYTF,TGTGCCATCAGTACCCCAGGGGACGCGCCAGGTGGCTACACCTTC
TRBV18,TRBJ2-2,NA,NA,CASSPNGGGTGELFF,TGTGCCAGCTCACCAAACGGGGGTGGCACCGGGGAGCTGTTTTTT
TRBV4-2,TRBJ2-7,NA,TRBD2,CASSQDLLADLYEQYF,TGTGCCAGCAGCCAAGATTTACTAGCGGACTTATACGAGCAGTACTTC
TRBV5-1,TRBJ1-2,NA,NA,CASSFFAGDYGYTF,TGCGCCAGCAGCTTTTTCGCCGGGGACTATGGCTACACCTTC
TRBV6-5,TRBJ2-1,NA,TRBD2,CASISAGGRNEQFF,TGTGCCAGCATTTCGGCGGGGGGCCGGAATGAGCAGTTCTTC
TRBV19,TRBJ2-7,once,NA,CASSHGQTSSYEQYF,TGTGCCAGTAGCCATGGACAAACAAGCTCCTACGAGCAGTACTTC
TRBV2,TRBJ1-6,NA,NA,CAGTAGAGVNSPLHF,TGTGCCGGAACCGCGGGGGCGGGTGTTAATTCACCCCTCCACTTT
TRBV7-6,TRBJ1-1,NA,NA,CASSLFELDTEAFF,TGTGCCAGCAGCTTATTTGAGTTGGACACTGAAGCTTTCTTT
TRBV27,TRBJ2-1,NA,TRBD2,CASGTSGTNEQFF,TGTGCCAGCGGGACTAGCGGGACCAATGAGCAGTTCTTC
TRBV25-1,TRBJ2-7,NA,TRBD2,CASSEWGLAGPGEQYF,TGTGCCAGCAGTGAATGGGGTCTAGCGGGACCGGGCGAGCAGTACTTC
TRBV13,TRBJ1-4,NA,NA,CASSLEEQPGEKLFF,TGTGCCAGCAGCTTAGAGGAGCAGCCGGGGGAAAAACTGTTTTTT
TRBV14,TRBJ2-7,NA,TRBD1,CASARTGGFWEQYF,TGTGCCAGCGCCCGGACAGGGGGATTTTGGGAGCAGTACTTC
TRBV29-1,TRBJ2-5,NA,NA,CSGEGQDQETQYF,TGCAGCGGAGAAGGTCAGGACCAAGAGACCCAGTACTTC
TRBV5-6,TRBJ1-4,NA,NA,CASSHLEGSEKLFF,TGTGCCAGCAGCCACCTAGAGGGATCCGAAAAACTGTTTTTT
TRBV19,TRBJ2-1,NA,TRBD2,CASSIDIGSGGTPDTEQFF,TGTGCCAGTAGTATAGATATTGGGAGCGGGGGCACCCCTGACACGGAGCAGTTCTTC
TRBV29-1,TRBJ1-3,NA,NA,CSVTTGKTSSGNTIYF,TGCAGCGTAACAACAGGGAAGACTTCCTCTGGAAACACCATATATTTT
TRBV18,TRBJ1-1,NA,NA,CASSLQDQGTEAFF,TGTGCCAGCTCACTGCAGGACCAGGGGACTGAAGCTTTCTTT
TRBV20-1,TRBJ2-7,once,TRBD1,CSATAGGEQYF,TGCAGTGCTACCGCAGGGGGCGAGCAGTACTTC
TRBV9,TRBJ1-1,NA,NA,CASSGGQNTEAFF,TGTGCCAGCAGCGGAGGACAGAACACTGAAGCTTTCTTT
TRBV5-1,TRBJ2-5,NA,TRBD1,CASSLVRGRSQETQYF,TGCGCCAGCAGCTTGGTCAGGGGGCGGTCGCAAGAGACCCAGTACTTC
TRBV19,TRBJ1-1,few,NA,CASGRADAFF,TGTGCCAGCGGTAGAGCGGATGCTTTCTTT
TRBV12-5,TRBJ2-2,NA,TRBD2,CASGPPSGGNPLNTGELFF,TGTGCTAGTGGACCACCTAGCGGGGGCAACCCGTTAAACACCGGGGAGCTGTTTTTT
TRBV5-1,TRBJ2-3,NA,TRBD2,CASSLSGGASTQYF,TGCGCCAGCAGCCTTAGCGGGGGGGCGAGTACGCAGTATTTT
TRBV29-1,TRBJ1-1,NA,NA,CSVEDLRQGWTEAFF,TGCAGCGTTGAAGATCTTAGGCAGGGTTGGACTGAAGCTTTCTTT
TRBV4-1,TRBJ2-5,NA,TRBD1,CASSRGGLKRDRVVGETQYF,TGCGCCAGCAGCCGAGGGGGCCTAAAACGGGACAGGGTGGTGGGGGAGACCCAGTACTTC
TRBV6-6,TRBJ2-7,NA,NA,CASRKPGVSLLGEQYF,TGTGCCAGCAGAAAACCAGGGGTGTCCCTCCTAGGGGAGCAGTACTTC
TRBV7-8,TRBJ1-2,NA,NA,CASSLGSGGRGYTF,TGTGCCAGCAGCTTAGGTTCCGGTGGGCGAGGCTACACCTTC
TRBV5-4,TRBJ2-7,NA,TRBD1,CASSTAGTAYEQYF,TGTGCCAGCAGCACGGCCGGGACAGCCTACGAGCAGTACTTC
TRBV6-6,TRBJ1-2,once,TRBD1,CASGPTGSEAGYTF,TGTGCCAGCGGCCCGACAGGGAGTGAGGCGGGCTACACCTTC
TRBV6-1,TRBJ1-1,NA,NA,CASTEPLRAFF,TGTGCCAGTACCGAACCTCTGAGGGCTTTCTTT
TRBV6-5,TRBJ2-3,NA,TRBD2,CASGGTITDTQYF,TGTGCCTCCGGCGGGACTATCACAGATACGCAGTATTTT
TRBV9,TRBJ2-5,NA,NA,CASSVDSRGGETQYF,TGTGCCAGCAGCGTAGATTCACGCGGAGGTGAGACCCAGTACTTC
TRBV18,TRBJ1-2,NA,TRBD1,CASSPFFGTAKPNYGYTF,TGTGCCAGCTCACCTTTCTTCGGGACAGCTAAACCTAACTATGGCTACACCTTC